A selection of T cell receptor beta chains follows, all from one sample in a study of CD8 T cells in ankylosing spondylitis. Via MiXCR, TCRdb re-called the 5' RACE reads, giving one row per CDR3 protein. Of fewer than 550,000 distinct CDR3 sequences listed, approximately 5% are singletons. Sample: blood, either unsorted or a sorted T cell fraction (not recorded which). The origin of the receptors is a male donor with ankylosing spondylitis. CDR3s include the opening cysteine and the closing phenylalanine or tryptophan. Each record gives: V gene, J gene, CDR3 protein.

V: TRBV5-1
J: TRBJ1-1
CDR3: CASSLDRGNTEAFF

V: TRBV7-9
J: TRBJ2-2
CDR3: CASSDGDGAGELFF

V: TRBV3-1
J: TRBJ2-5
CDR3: CASSPGQAQYF

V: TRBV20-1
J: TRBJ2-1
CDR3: CSASSGGGSYNEQFF

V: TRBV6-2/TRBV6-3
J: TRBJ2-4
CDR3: CASSYPRSVAKNIQYF

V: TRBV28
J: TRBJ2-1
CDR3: CASSLLAYSLSGEQFF

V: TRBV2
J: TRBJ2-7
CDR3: CASSAIRDRGLYEQYF

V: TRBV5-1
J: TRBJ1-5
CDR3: CASSVEGQPQHF

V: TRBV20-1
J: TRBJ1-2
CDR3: CSAYTPGRGGYTF

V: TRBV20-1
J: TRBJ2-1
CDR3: CSALRGRTYNEQFF

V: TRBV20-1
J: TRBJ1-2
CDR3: CSARGETGLSYTF

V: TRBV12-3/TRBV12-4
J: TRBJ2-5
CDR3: CASSTTGGTETQYF

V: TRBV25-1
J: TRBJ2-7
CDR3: CASSAQERSSSYEQYF

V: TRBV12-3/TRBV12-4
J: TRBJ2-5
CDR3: CASSPLPWRETQYF

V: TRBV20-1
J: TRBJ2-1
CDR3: CSARSRQGSSYNEQFF

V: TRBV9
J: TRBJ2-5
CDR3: CASSVGGRQYGTQYF

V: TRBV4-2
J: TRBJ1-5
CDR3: CASSQELVTNNQPQHF

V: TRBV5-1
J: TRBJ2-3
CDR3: CASSSAGGSSTDTQYF

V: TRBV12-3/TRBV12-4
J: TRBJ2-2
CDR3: CASSLAPGLAGELFF

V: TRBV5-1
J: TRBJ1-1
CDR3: CASSLVGVRENTEAFF

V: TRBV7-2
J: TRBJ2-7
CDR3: CASSPDRGSYEQYF

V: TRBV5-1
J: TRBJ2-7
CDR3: CASGPGTGLYEQYF

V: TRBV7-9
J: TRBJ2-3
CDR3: CASSPAGTATDTQYF

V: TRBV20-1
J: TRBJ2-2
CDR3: CSARVTRGELFF

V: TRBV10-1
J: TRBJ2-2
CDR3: CASSENGLARDTGELFF

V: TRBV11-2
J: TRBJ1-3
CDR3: CASSYFGRDIYF

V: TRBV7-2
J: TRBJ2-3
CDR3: CASSPAGTQYF

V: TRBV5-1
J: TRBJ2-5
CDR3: CASSLMTQETQYF

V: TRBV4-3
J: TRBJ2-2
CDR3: CASSRGQAGFVAGELFF

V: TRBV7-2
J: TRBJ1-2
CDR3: CASSLMAGVYYGYTF

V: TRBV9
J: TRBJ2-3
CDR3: CASSGLGGGSTDTQYF

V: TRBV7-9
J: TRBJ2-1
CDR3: CASSPLIPGQSREQFF

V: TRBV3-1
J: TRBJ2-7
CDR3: CASRQLGLLGEQYF

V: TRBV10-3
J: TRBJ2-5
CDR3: CAISESGEQETQYF

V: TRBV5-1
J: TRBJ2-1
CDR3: CASSLVPSGRSYNEQFF

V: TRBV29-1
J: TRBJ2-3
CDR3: CSGARATDTQYF

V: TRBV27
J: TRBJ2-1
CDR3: CASPRREQFF

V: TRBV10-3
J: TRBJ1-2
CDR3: CAISDLGLYGYTF

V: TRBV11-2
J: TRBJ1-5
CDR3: CASSLDSSKQPQHF

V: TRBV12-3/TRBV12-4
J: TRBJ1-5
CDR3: CASASGTDSNQPQHF

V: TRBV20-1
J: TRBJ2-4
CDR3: CSARRINIQYF

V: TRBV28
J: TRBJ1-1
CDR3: CASREGVTEAFF

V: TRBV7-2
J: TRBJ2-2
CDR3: CASSSTIGEGELFF

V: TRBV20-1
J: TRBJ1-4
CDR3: CSAQGDLAEKLFF

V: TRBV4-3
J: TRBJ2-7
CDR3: CASSQDHRDGYEQYF

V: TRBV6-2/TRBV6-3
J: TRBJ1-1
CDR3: CASSLTHPGARAFF

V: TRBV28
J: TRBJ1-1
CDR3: CASKGPARSEAFF

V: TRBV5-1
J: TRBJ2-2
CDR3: CASSLATYTGELFF

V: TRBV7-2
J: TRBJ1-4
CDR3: CASSSGATNEKLFF

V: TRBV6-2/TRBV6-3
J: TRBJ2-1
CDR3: CASSSPTSIYEQFF

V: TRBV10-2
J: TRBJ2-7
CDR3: CASSETGLLYEQYF

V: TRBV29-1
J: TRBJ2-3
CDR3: CSVAGTPRTDTQYF

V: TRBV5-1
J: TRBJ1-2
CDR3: CASSWGTGYTF

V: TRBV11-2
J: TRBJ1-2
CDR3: CASSTGTAAYGYTF